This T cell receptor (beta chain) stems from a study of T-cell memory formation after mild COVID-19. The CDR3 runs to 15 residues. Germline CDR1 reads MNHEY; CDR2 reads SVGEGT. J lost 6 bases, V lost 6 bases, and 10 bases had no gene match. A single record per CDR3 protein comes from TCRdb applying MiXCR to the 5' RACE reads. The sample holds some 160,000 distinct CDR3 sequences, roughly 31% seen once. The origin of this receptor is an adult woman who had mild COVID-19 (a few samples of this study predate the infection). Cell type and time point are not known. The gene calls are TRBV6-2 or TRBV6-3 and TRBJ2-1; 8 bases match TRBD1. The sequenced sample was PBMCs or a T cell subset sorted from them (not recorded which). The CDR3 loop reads CASSQRQGNVNEQFF. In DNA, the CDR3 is TGTGCCAGCAGCCAGAGACAGGGGAACGTCAATGAGCAGTTCTTC.